One and the same sample provided the 25 T cell receptor beta chains below, sequenced in a study of T cell repertoires in cytomegalovirus infection (dated by TCRdb to between 2017 and 2020). The data were produced on an Illumina HiSeq 1500. TCRdb redid the processing of the public reads, applying fastp at Q25 and MiXCR, and retained in-frame beta chains. A single entry per CDR3 protein holds the most common genes and DNA from its merged rows. The sample records approximately 590,000 distinct CDR3 sequences, 40% of which are singletons. The ten largest clones represent around 48% of the sample. These receptors are not linked to any known antigen. The treatment or condition label here, explained by the study, means: in vitro stimulation with specific CMV peptide epitopes to enrich CMV-specific T cells. Material: cultured PBMCs, obtained from culture after CMV antigen stimulation. All receptors come from a human donor in good health (CMV status not recorded). Some clones in this sample may be carry-over from other donors' samples.

The chain is built from TRBV12-3 or TRBV12-4 and TRBJ1-6, with D maybe TRBD1 (6 bases). V lost 5 bases and J 13 bases, leaving 18 bases between the germline ends. The CDR3 is made up of 14 amino acids. The CDR3 sequence: CASSETGAVSPLHF. As DNA, the CDR3 is TGTGCCAGCAGTGAGACGGGGGCCGTGTCGCCCCTCCACTTT.

The V and J genes are TRBV20-1 and TRBJ2-3; D may be TRBD1 (5 bases). The CDR3 extends over 15 amino acids. V lost 0 bases and J 1 base, leaving 11 bases between the germline ends. Germline V CDR1 and CDR2: DFQATT, SNEGSKA (reference sequence). In DNA, the CDR3 is TGCAGTGCTAGAGATGTTAGGGGCGGCACAGATACGCAGTATTTT. It encodes CSARDVRGGTDTQYF.

V gene TRBV6-1 combines with J gene TRBJ2-7; unclear D gene. V dropped 4 bases and J dropped 3 bases, with 13 bases sitting between them. The CDR3 consists of 14 residues. The V gene's germline CDR1 is MNHNS and CDR2 SASEGT. CDR3 loop: CASSGRMANYEQYF. The DNA for the CDR3 is TGTGCCAGCAGTGGACGGATGGCGAACTACGAGCAGTACTTC.

The genes are TRBV7-2 and TRBJ1-5; no definite D call. CDR1 SGHTA and CDR2 FQGNSA come from the germline V gene. V was cut by 2 bases and J by 4 bases, with 6 bases left in between. The CDR3 covers 13 residues. The CDR3 bases are TGTGCCAGCAGCTTAATGAGAAATCAGCCCCAGCATTTT. Translating gives CASSLMRNQPQHF.

This CDR3 is CASGTASYEQYF. The CDR3 DNA reads TGTGCCAGCGGGACAGCGTCCTACGAGCAGTACTTC. This chain links TRBV12-3 or TRBV12-4 with TRBJ2-7; 7 nucleotides line up with TRBD1. The V segment lost 8 bases and the J segment 1 base; nucleotides outside the gene matches: 2. This CDR3 region has 12 residues.

This rearrangement joins TRBV4-3 to TRBJ2-7; D not resolved. CDR1 is LGHNA and CDR2 is YSLEER in the germline V gene. This CDR3 has 15 amino acids. V lost 0 bases, J lost 3 bases, and 12 bases lay in between. The DNA of the CDR3 is TGCGCCAGCAGCCAAGATCTTCTGGGAAGCTACGAGCAGTACTTC. This codes for CASSQDLLGSYEQYF.

This clonotype showed up many times. The chain carries TRBV7-8 and TRBJ2-4, with 7 positions matching TRBD2. The V and J ends lost 5 bases and 5 bases, in that order; junction bases with no gene match: 12. The CDR3 is 16 amino acids. Germline-derived CDR1 and CDR2 are SGHVS and FQNEAQ. The CDR3 region is CASSPPGGSGQNIQYF. The CDR3 coding sequence is TGTGCCAGCAGCCCCCCGGGGGGAAGCGGTCAAAACATTCAGTACTTC.

CDR3 in amino acids: CASSAERQGTYEQYF. The CDR3 nucleotides are TGTGCCAGCAGTGCGGAGAGACAGGGGACCTACGAGCAGTACTTC. V and J are TRBV2 and TRBJ2-7; TRBD1 aligns across 8 bases. J lost 2 bases, V lost 4 bases, and 7 bases had no gene match. This CDR3 is 15 amino acids long. Germline loops: CDR1 SNHLY, CDR2 FYNNEI.

The rearrangement joins TRBV10-2 to TRBJ1-1; 8 bases map to TRBD1. Germline lookup yields CDR1 WSHSY and CDR2 SAAADI. The CDR3 is 15 amino acids. The ends lost 6 bases at V and 1 base at J; junction bases unmatched: 7. CDR3 amino acids: CASSQPGQGNTEAFF. In DNA, the CDR3 is TGCGCCAGCAGCCAACCAGGACAGGGGAACACTGAAGCTTTCTTT.

This clonotype has only one observation. The V and J genes are TRBV20-1 and TRBJ2-1; 8 bases fit TRBD1. Germline-derived CDR1 and CDR2 are DFQATT and SNEGSKA (reference sequence). This CDR3 region has 12 residues. J was trimmed by 6 bases and V by 5 bases; bases with no gene match: 3. The CDR3 DNA sequence: TGCAGTGCTCTACAGGGGGGCAATGAGCAGTTCTTC. It codes for CSALQGGNEQFF.

This clonotype was observed a handful of times. J is TRBJ2-5 and V is TRBV10-1; D not resolved. The CDR3 spans 13 residues. Germline V gene data show CDR1 as WNHNN and CDR2 as SYGVQD (reference sequence). Between the trimmed V and J ends, which lost 1 base and 4 bases, there was a span of 7 bases. This CDR3 is CASSELVGETQYF. CDR3 nucleotide sequence: TGCGCCAGCAGTGAGTTGGTCGGAGAGACCCAGTACTTC.

This clonotype was seen more than once but under ten times. V and J are TRBV7-2 and TRBJ2-3, with 14 positions matching TRBD2. The CDR3 totals 17 residues. The germline V gene has CDR1 SGHTA and CDR2 FQGNSA. With V trimmed by 3 bases and J by 1 base, 3 bases remained unmatched. The CDR3 here is CASSLGLAGARTDTQYF. The CDR3 nucleotides read TGTGCCAGCAGCTTGGGACTAGCGGGGGCCCGCACAGATACGCAGTATTTT.

V and J are TRBV7-2 and TRBJ2-5, with D possibly matching TRBD2 (5 bases). The ends were cut back, 5 bases at V and 5 bases at J, with 15 bases in the middle. Per the germline V gene, CDR1 is SGHTA and CDR2 is FQGNSA. The CDR3 length is 14 residues. CDR3: CASSQIVASETQYF. Here the CDR3 DNA reads TGTGCCAGCAGCCAAATCGTAGCGTCCGAGACCCAGTACTTC. The full variable domain, with the rest looked up from reference TRBV7-2 and TRBJ2-5, is GAGVSQSPSNKVTEKGKDVELRCDPISGHTALYWYRQSLGQGLEFLIYFQGNSAPDKSGLPSDRFSAERTGGSVSTLTIQRTQQEDSAVYLCASSQIVASETQYFGPGTRLLVL.

In this sample, this clonotype turned up many times. The V call is TRBV7-2, the J call TRBJ1-5, with D uncertain. Germline values: CDR1 SGHTA, CDR2 FQGNSA. This CDR3 is built from 14 residues. Trimming cost V 3 bases and J 6 bases, with 12 bases left between them. DNA for the CDR3: TGTGCCAGCAGCTTGGATATATCCAGTCAGCCCCAGCATTTT. Protein: CASSLDISSQPQHF.

This clonotype has a count of ten or more. The rearrangement uses TRBV7-2 and TRBJ1-5; D gene unclear. The CDR3 contains 14 residues. Deletions cut 5 bases from V and 2 bases from J, with 10 bases between. CDR1 and CDR2 from the germline V gene are SGHTA and FQGNSA. The CDR3 loop reads CASSPAPGNQPQHF. The CDR3, as DNA: TGTGCCAGCAGCCCAGCCCCGGGCAATCAGCCCCAGCATTTT.

This clonotype was seen a few times. The chain carries TRBV7-9 and TRBJ1-1; D call uncertain. This CDR3 is 13 amino acids long. V lost 5 bases and J lost 8, with 15 bases in between. Germline CDR1 is SEHNR and CDR2 is FQNEAQ (reference sequence). CDR3 nucleotide sequence: TGTGCCAGCAGCAGACCAGTAGGGCAGGAAGCTTTCTTT. Its protein is CASSRPVGQEAFF. Using reference TRBV7-9 and TRBJ1-1 for the parts outside the CDR3, the full variable domain is DTGVSQNPRHKITKRGQNVTFRCDPISEHNRLYWYRQTLGQGPEFLTYFQNEAQLEKSRLLSDRFSAERPKGSFSTLEIQRTEQGDSAMYLCASSRPVGQEAFFGQGTRLTVV.

This sequence joins TRBV7-2 and TRBJ2-7; 7 positions agree with TRBD2. Germline V gene data show CDR1 as SGHTA and CDR2 as FQGNSA. After removal of 5 bases from V and 4 bases from J, the junction contained 11 bases not matched to a gene. This CDR3 is built from 15 residues. The CDR3 region is CASSVRGGLVYEQYF. Written as DNA, the CDR3 is TGTGCCAGCAGCGTCCGCGGGGGTTTGGTGTACGAGCAGTACTTC. Together with reference TRBV7-2 and TRBJ2-7, the CDR3 gives the full variable domain: GAGVSQSPSNKVTEKGKDVELRCDPISGHTALYWYRQSLGQGLEFLIYFQGNSAPDKSGLPSDRFSAERTGGSVSTLTIQRTQQEDSAVYLCASSVRGGLVYEQYFGPGTRLTVT.

The chain uses TRBV7-2 and TRBJ1-2; D may be TRBD1 (5 bases). V gave up 3 bases and J gave up 3 bases, with 20 bases separating them. There are 17 residues in the CDR3. CDR1 and CDR2 (germline): SGHTA, FQGNSA. The CDR3 nucleotides are TGTGCCAGCAGCTTCCCTACAGGAGGGGAGCTTGACTATGGCTACACCTTC. It codes for CASSFPTGGELDYGYTF. The full variable domain, with the rest looked up from reference TRBV7-2 and TRBJ1-2, is GAGVSQSPSNKVTEKGKDVELRCDPISGHTALYWYRQSLGQGLEFLIYFQGNSAPDKSGLPSDRFSAERTGGSVSTLTIQRTQQEDSAVYLCASSFPTGGELDYGYTFGSGTRLTVV.

This clonotype was picked up a small number of times. V and J are TRBV7-2 and TRBJ2-4; D unresolved. CDR1 and CDR2 (germline): SGHTA, FQGNSA. This CDR3 comprises 14 residues. The V and J ends lost 5 bases and 0 bases respectively, with 8 bases between them. The CDR3 spells CASSPTLAKNIQYF. In DNA, the CDR3 is TGTGCCAGCAGCCCCACACTAGCCAAAAACATTCAGTACTTC.

This sequence joins TRBV4-3 and TRBJ1-4; D uncertain. Per germline, CDR1 LGHNA and CDR2 YSLEER. The CDR3 length is 14 residues. V lost 1 base to trimming and J lost 8 bases, with 11 bases between them. The CDR3 region has the DNA TGCGCCAGCAGCCAAGGGGTCGGATACGAAAAACTGTTTTTT. Amino acids: CASSQGVGYEKLFF.

This sequence joins TRBV6-2 or TRBV6-3 and TRBJ2-7, with D possibly TRBD2 on 5 matching bases. CDR1 MNHEY and CDR2 SVGEGT come from the germline V gene. Trimming removed 5 bases at V and 3 bases at J, with 14 bases between. The length of the CDR3 is 14 residues. CDR3 bases: TGTGCCAGCAGTACGATTACTAGAAACTACGAGCAGTACTTC. Encoded protein: CASSTITRNYEQYF.

The V and J genes are TRBV20-1 and TRBJ2-1, with 7 positions matching TRBD2. Germline V gene data show CDR1 as DFQATT and CDR2 as SNEGSKA (reference sequence). The CDR3 covers 14 residues. Losses at the gene ends were 3 bases for V and 9 bases for J; bases not matched to a gene: 11. This CDR3 is CSASELGGYGEQFF. CDR3 coding DNA: TGCAGTGCTAGTGAGCTCGGGGGGTATGGTGAGCAGTTCTTC.

In its sample, this clonotype was seen a few times. This sequence joins TRBV2 and TRBJ2-7, with D tentatively TRBD1 (6 bases). This CDR3 has 12 residues. Trimming removed 6 bases at V and 4 bases at J, with 10 bases between. The germline V gene encodes CDR1 SNHLY and CDR2 FYNNEI. The CDR3 here is CASRTGDYEQYF. Here the CDR3 DNA reads TGTGCCAGCAGGACAGGTGATTACGAGCAGTACTTC.

This clonotype occurred a few times. V and J are TRBV29-1 and TRBJ1-1, with TRBD1 matching over 7 bases. With V trimmed by 3 bases and J by 0 bases, 1 base remained unmatched. The V gene's germline CDR1 is SQVTM and CDR2 ANQGSEA. The CDR3 loop spans 13 amino acids. As DNA, the CDR3 is TGCAGCGTTGAGGGACAGCTGAACACTGAAGCTTTCTTT. As protein: CSVEGQLNTEAFF.

This clonotype has just a few counts. The chain carries TRBV4-2 and TRBJ2-4; D gene ambiguous. The germline V gene has CDR1 LGHNA and CDR2 YNFKEQ. Trimming removed 2 bases at V and 9 bases at J, with 17 bases between. CDR3 length equals 15 residues. CDR3 sequence reads: CASSQHDLPRSIQYF. As DNA, the CDR3 is TGTGCCAGCAGCCAACATGACCTGCCGCGATCCATTCAGTACTTC.